Shown below are 23 T cell receptor beta chains from a single sample sequenced in a study of identical twins. TCRdb itself ran the 5' RACE reads through MiXCR, one entry per CDR3 protein. Of around 480,000 distinct CDR3 sequences in the sample, 12% to 15% were seen once. The sample also formed part of further work on yellow fever vaccine responses in identical twins.

The sample comprised CD4+ T cells sorted from blood. The receptors come from a woman aged 18-29 years in good health.

This rearrangement joins TRBV7-2 to TRBJ2-7; tentative D call: TRBD1 (6 bases). Germline values: CDR1 SGHTA, CDR2 FQGNSA. The CDR3 runs to 16 residues. V was pared by 4 bases and J by 3 bases, with 19 bases between. Here the CDR3 reads CASSSPGQPGGYEQYF. The CDR3 DNA reads as TGTGCCAGCAGCTCACCCGGACAGCCCGGAGGCTACGAGCAGTACTTC.

The chain joins TRBV7-9 to TRBJ2-3, with TRBD1 identical over 9 bases. Trimming took 4 bases from V and 5 from J; bases not matched to a gene: 4. The CDR3 is 14 residues long. Germline V gene lookup returns CDR1 SEHNR and CDR2 FQNEAQ (reference sequence). CDR3 nucleotide sequence: TGTGCCAGCAGCTCCGGGACAGGGATAGATACGCAGTATTTT. It translates to CASSSGTGIDTQYF.

At least ten counts were recorded for this clonotype. The gene calls are TRBV12-3 or TRBV12-4 and TRBJ2-3; D unresolved. CDR3 length: 14 amino acids. The V end lost 8 bases, the J end lost 1 base, and 13 bases lay between the germline ends. The CDR3 DNA is TGTGCCAGCTCTCTGGGTAGGCGCACAGATACGCAGTATTTT. Translating gives CASSLGRRTDTQYF.

This clonotype was seen a handful of times. The V and J genes are TRBV20-1 and TRBJ2-2, with 8 bases lining up with TRBD1. CDR3 length: 15 amino acids. Germline V gives CDR1 DFQATT, CDR2 SNEGSKA (reference sequence). J lost 7 bases, V lost 6 bases, and 13 bases had no gene match. DNA of the CDR3: TGCAGTGCCACATCAACACGGACAGGGATCGGGGAGCTGTTTTTT. Its translation is CSATSTRTGIGELFF.

This clonotype was seen only a few times. The chain carries TRBV11-2 and TRBJ2-4; perhaps TRBD2 as D (5 bases). The CDR3 contains 14 residues. Trimming removed 0 bases from V and 6 bases from J, with 9 bases in between. The germline V gene encodes CDR1 SGHAT and CDR2 FQNNGV. The CDR3 coding sequence is TGTGCCAGCAGCTTAGATATTGCGGGAAACATTCAGTACTTC. This sequence encodes CASSLDIAGNIQYF.

Written as DNA, the CDR3 is TGCAGTGCTAGGCCTAGCGGGGGGAACACCGGGGAGCTGTTTTTT. Translation: CSARPSGGNTGELFF. The chain employs TRBV20-1 and TRBJ2-2; 10 bases map to TRBD2. The CDR3 length is 15 residues. Germline lookup yields CDR1 DFQATT and CDR2 SNEGSKA (reference sequence). V lost 3 bases and J lost 1; bases outside the gene matches: 2.

The sample holds a few counts of this clonotype. V is TRBV29-1 and J is TRBJ2-7, with unresolved D. The CDR3 runs to 14 residues. Between the trimmed V and J ends, which lost 7 bases and 6 bases, there was a span of 22 bases. In germline, CDR1 is SQVTM, CDR2 ANQGSEA. CDR3 amino acids: CSADALGVTGEQYF. In nucleotides, the CDR3 is TGCAGCGCCGACGCCCTAGGAGTGACTGGCGAGCAGTACTTC.

This clonotype was seen only a few times. The V and J genes are TRBV27 and TRBJ2-1; 7 positions match TRBD2. Germline V gene lookup returns CDR1 MNHEY and CDR2 SMNVEV (reference sequence). After removal of 4 bases from V and 7 bases from J, the junction contained 7 bases not matched to a gene. The length of the CDR3 is 14 residues. The CDR3 spells CASSSFSRENEQFF. Here the CDR3 DNA reads TGTGCCAGCAGTTCCTTCTCGCGGGAGAATGAGCAGTTCTTC.

In this sample, this clonotype turned up a few times. The V call is TRBV4-2, the J call TRBJ2-3; TRBD2 agrees at 9 bases. Per the germline V gene, CDR1 is LGHNA and CDR2 is YNFKEQ. The CDR3 totals 16 residues. V shed 5 bases and J 6 bases; nucleotides not matched to a gene: 12. CDR3 nucleotide sequence: TGTGCCAGCAGCTTAGGCCGGGGACTAGCTGACGATACGCAGTATTTT. Translated: CASSLGRGLADDTQYF.

This chain connects TRBV28 to TRBJ1-1; 7 bases agree with TRBD1. The ends lost 7 bases at V and 8 bases at J; junction bases unmatched: 10. CDR1 MDHEN and CDR2 SYDVKM come from the germline V gene. The CDR3 is 13 residues long. The DNA for the CDR3 is TGTGCCAGCAACCCAAGGAGGGACAGAGAAGCTTTCTTT. Its translation: CASNPRRDREAFF.

This clonotype showed up many times. V and J are TRBV11-2 and TRBJ2-1; tentative D call: TRBD2 (6 bases). This CDR3 comprises 14 residues. V lost 6 bases and J lost 0, with 9 bases in between. The germline CDR1 and CDR2 sequences are SGHAT and FQNNGV. The CDR3 is CASSRLVSYNEQFF. CDR3 in DNA: TGTGCCAGCAGTAGACTAGTCTCCTACAATGAGCAGTTCTTC.

This clonotype was recorded at least ten times. The chain links TRBV12-3 or TRBV12-4 to TRBJ2-2; no reliable D call. The V end lost 7 bases, the J end lost 4 bases, and 13 bases lay between the germline ends. This CDR3 spans 14 amino acids. The CDR3 spells CASTRDLATGELFF. The CDR3 region has the DNA TGTGCCAGCACTAGGGATCTTGCCACCGGGGAGCTGTTTTTT.

The table lists this clonotype with a few counts. The gene calls are TRBV10-3 and TRBJ2-7; TRBD1 aligns across 7 bases. Trimming cost V 3 bases and J 0 bases; bases outside gene matches: 2. This CDR3 is built from 14 residues. Germline-derived CDR1 and CDR2 are ENHRY and SYGVKD. CDR3 in amino acids: CAISDQGDSYEQYF. The CDR3, as DNA: TGTGCCATCAGTGACCAGGGGGACTCCTACGAGCAGTACTTC.

This clonotype was counted between two and nine times. This rearrangement joins TRBV4-3 to TRBJ2-3; D tentatively fits TRBD1 or TRBD2 (5 bases each). The CDR3 extends over 16 amino acids. Trimming took 4 bases from V and 6 from J, leaving 20 bases between them. Germline CDR1 and CDR2: LGHNA and YSLEER. The CDR3 nucleotides read TGCGCCAGCAGCCGTACCTCGACAGCCCCGGGGGATACGCAGTATTTT. This sequence encodes CASSRTSTAPGDTQYF.

This clonotype turned up a few times. The rearrangement links TRBV3-1 to TRBJ2-2, with 8 bases that match TRBD1. Trimming removed 0 bases from V and 5 bases from J; junction bases left unmatched: 2. The CDR3 has 15 amino acids. Germline assignment: CDR1 LGHDT and CDR2 YNNKEL (reference sequence). The CDR3, as DNA: TGTGCCAGCAGCCAAGATCACAGGGGGACCGGGGAGCTGTTTTTT. Protein: CASSQDHRGTGELFF.

The chain couples TRBV5-1 to TRBJ2-7, with TRBD1 identical over 8 bases. There are 16 residues in the CDR3. V lost 0 bases and J lost 4; bases outside the gene matches: 9. Germline loops: CDR1 SGHRS, CDR2 YFSETQ. CDR3 coding DNA: TGCGCCAGCAGCTTGGTTCCGACAGGGGCCACATACGAGCAGTACTTC. This codes for CASSLVPTGATYEQYF.

This chain connects TRBV7-9 to TRBJ1-5; D ambiguous. V gave up 5 bases and J gave up 2 bases, with 10 bases separating them. The CDR3 contains 14 residues. CDR1 and CDR2 from the germline V gene are SEHNR and FQNEAQ (reference sequence). CDR3 region: CASSRAGGNQPQHF. The CDR3 nucleotides read TGTGCCAGCAGCCGAGCGGGAGGCAATCAGCCCCAGCATTTT.

In its sample, this clonotype was seen a few times. The genes are TRBV6-5 and TRBJ1-1, with D tentatively TRBD1 (5 bases). Trimming stripped 7 bases from V and 4 bases from J, with 19 bases between. Germline CDR1 is MNHEY and CDR2 is SVGAGI. CDR3 length: 15 amino acids. CDR3 region: CASIKLVGGGTEAFF. DNA of the CDR3: TGTGCCAGCATTAAACTTGTGGGCGGGGGCACTGAAGCTTTCTTT.

This clonotype was detected only a few times. CDR3 residues: CASSLSRTGNTEAFF. For the CDR3, the DNA is TGCGCCAGCAGCCTTAGCCGGACAGGGAACACTGAAGCTTTCTTT. This chain joins TRBV5-1 and TRBJ1-1; 7 bases agree with TRBD1. The trim removed 4 bases at V and 1 base at J, leaving 7 bases unmatched. Germline CDR1 is SGHRS and CDR2 is YFSETQ. The CDR3 runs 15 residues.

This clonotype showed up just a few times. The rearrangement links TRBV27 to TRBJ2-7, with 7 bases fitting TRBD1. Germline assignment: CDR1 MNHEY and CDR2 SMNVEV (reference sequence). Trimming at V came to 5 bases and at J to 0 bases, leaving 13 bases not matched to a gene. This CDR3 is 17 amino acids long. In nucleotides, the CDR3 is TGTGCCAGCAGTGCCGAATACAGGGGCTTTAGCTCCTACGAGCAGTACTTC. Translation: CASSAEYRGFSSYEQYF.

The rearrangement links TRBV15 to TRBJ2-1; no definite D call. This CDR3 comprises 17 residues. Germline V lookup: CDR1 LNHNV, CDR2 YYDKDF (reference sequence). V lost 0 bases and J lost 0, with 12 bases in between. The CDR3 DNA sequence: TGTGCCACCAGCAGAGACCGCCTGTCGAGCTCCTACAATGAGCAGTTCTTC. It codes for CATSRDRLSSSYNEQFF.

This sequence joins TRBV20-1 and TRBJ2-4, with D uncertain. Trimming removed 6 bases at V and 0 bases at J, with 12 bases between. This CDR3 contains 14 residues. Germline assignment: CDR1 DFQATT and CDR2 SNEGSKA (reference sequence). CDR3 coding DNA: TGCAGTGCGGTACAGACACTAGCCAAAAACATTCAGTACTTC. It specifies CSAVQTLAKNIQYF.

This clonotype showed up many times. The rearrangement joins TRBV11-2 to TRBJ2-7; TRBD2 agrees at 7 bases. Germline V gene lookup returns CDR1 SGHAT and CDR2 FQNNGV. The ends lost 6 bases at V and 1 base at J; junction bases unmatched: 6. The CDR3 runs to 14 residues. The CDR3 reads CASSLERGSYEQYF. For the CDR3, the DNA is TGTGCCAGCAGTTTGGAGCGGGGTTCCTACGAGCAGTACTTC.